Each of the 20 T cell receptor beta chains below was sequenced from the same sample in a study of blood T cell repertoires in COVID-19. This table comes from immunoSEQ multiplex PCR, and its TCRdb copy is limited to in-frame clones, with some not included. The table shows about 200,000 clones, with 87% occurring only once. The sequencing input was PBMCs or T cells enriched from blood (not recorded which). These receptors originate from a woman aged 25 to 45 who had recovered from COVID-19.

This chain links TRBV12-5 with TRBJ2-5; D gene uncertain. Trimming removed 6 bases from V and 1 base from J, with 9 bases in between. The CDR3 length is 13 residues. Per the germline V gene, CDR1 is LGHNT and CDR2 is FRNRAP. The DNA for the CDR3 is TGTGCTAGTGGGCCTGACACCCAAGAGACCCAGTACTTC. Protein product: CASGPDTQETQYF. Full variable domain (outside the CDR3, taken from reference TRBV12-5 and TRBJ2-5): DARVTQTPRHKVTEMGQEVTMRCQPILGHNTVFWYRQTMMQGLELLAYFRNRAPLDDSGMPKDRFSAEMPDATLATLKIQPSEPRDSAVYFCASGPDTQETQYFGPGTRLLVL.

The chain combines TRBV7-9 with TRBJ1-1, with D perhaps matching TRBD1 (6 bases). The V end was cut by 5 bases, the J end by 1 base, with 11 bases between. CDR3 length equals 14 residues. The germline V gene encodes CDR1 SEHNR and CDR2 FQNEAQ (reference sequence). The CDR3 sequence is CASSRGQPNTEAFF. The DNA for the CDR3 is TGTGCCAGCAGCAGAGGACAGCCGAACACTGAAGCTTTCTTT. The entire variable domain, with the rest obtained from reference TRBV7-9 and TRBJ1-1, is as follows: DTGVSQNPRHKITKRGQNVTFRCDPISEHNRLYWYRQTLGQGPEFLTYFQNEAQLEKSRLLSDRFSAERPKGSFSTLEIQRTEQGDSAMYLCASSRGQPNTEAFFGQGTRLTVV.

The chain uses TRBV19 and TRBJ1-6; D is perhaps TRBD1 (6 bases). V lost 5 bases and J 6 bases, leaving 14 bases between the germline ends. From germline, CDR1 is LNHDA and CDR2 SQIVND (reference sequence). The CDR3 runs 15 residues. The CDR3 sequence: CASSARDTVNSPLHF. The CDR3 DNA follows: TGTGCCAGTAGTGCCAGGGACACCGTTAATTCACCCCTCCACTTT.

The chain uses TRBV27 and TRBJ2-5; 8 bases line up with TRBD2. Germline CDR1 is MNHEY and CDR2 is SMNVEV (reference sequence). This CDR3 is 15 amino acids long. V lost 6 bases and J lost 2; bases outside the gene matches: 8. CDR3 region: CASRGLAHRQETQYF. The CDR3 nucleotides are TGTGCCAGCAGAGGACTAGCTCACCGTCAAGAGACCCAGTACTTC.

This sequence joins TRBV11-3 and TRBJ2-3; 10 nucleotides line up with TRBD2. Germline values: CDR1 SGHNT, CDR2 YENEEA. The junction had 3 bases not matched to a gene; V was cut back by 2 bases and J by 1 base. The CDR3 is 16 residues long. The CDR3 sequence: CASSLHGTSGTDTQYF. DNA of the CDR3: TGTGCCAGCAGCTTACACGGGACTAGCGGCACAGATACGCAGTATTTT. Drawing the rest from reference TRBV11-3 and TRBJ2-3, the complete variable domain is EAGVVQSPRYKIIEKKQPVAFWCNPISGHNTLYWYLQNLGQGPELLIRYENEEAVDDSQLPKDRFSAERLKGVDSTLKIQPAELGDSAVYLCASSLHGTSGTDTQYFGPGTRLTVL.

The rearrangement links TRBV29-1 to TRBJ1-2; TRBD1 matches 9 bases. The ends lost 3 bases at V and 4 bases at J; junction bases unmatched: 12. The germline V gene encodes CDR1 SQVTM and CDR2 ANQGSEA. This CDR3 is built from 16 residues. CDR3 amino acids: CSVEFGGTGSPYGYTF. The DNA of the CDR3 is TGCAGCGTTGAGTTTGGTGGGACAGGGAGCCCCTATGGCTACACCTTC.

The chain recombines TRBV2 with TRBJ1-6, with 7 bases matching TRBD1. The germline V gene encodes CDR1 SNHLY and CDR2 FYNNEI. The CDR3 is 13 residues long. The J segment lost 4 bases and the V segment lost 8 bases, leaving 2 bases of the junction unmatched. The CDR3 spells CASAGQYNSPLHF. The CDR3, as DNA: TGTGCCAGCGCGGGACAGTATAATTCACCCCTCCACTTT.

V and J are TRBV18 and TRBJ2-5; possible D gene TRBD1, 6 bases. The CDR3 has 14 amino acids. The V end was cut by 6 bases, the J end by 2 bases, with 13 bases between. Germline V gene data show CDR1 as KGHSH and CDR2 as LQKENI. This CDR3 reads CASSRTGRQETQYF. DNA for the CDR3: TGTGCCAGCTCGCGCACAGGGCGACAAGAGACCCAGTACTTC.

In its sample, this clone was seen a few times. The gene calls are TRBV12-3 or TRBV12-4 and TRBJ1-6, with a weak D call TRBD1 (6 bases). The V and J ends lost 7 bases and 10 bases respectively, with 14 bases between them. The CDR3 is 13 amino acids. As DNA, the CDR3 is TGTGCCAGCACCCTGTTACAGGGATCACCCCTCCACTTT. Translated: CASTLLQGSPLHF.

The rearrangement joins TRBV5-4 to TRBJ2-5; a possible D gene is TRBD2 (6 bases). Germline CDR1 is SGHNT and CDR2 is YYREEE (reference sequence). V was trimmed by 6 bases and J by 2 bases, leaving 14 bases between them. The length of the CDR3 is 14 residues. The chain's CDR3 is CASTPRDFQETQYF. CDR3 bases: TGTGCCAGCACCCCAAGGGACTTTCAAGAGACCCAGTACTTC. Together with reference TRBV5-4 and TRBJ2-5, the CDR3 gives the full variable domain: ETGVTQSPTHLIKTRGQQVTLRCSSQSGHNTVSWYQQALGQGPQFIFQYYREEENGRGNFPPRFSGLQFPNYSSELNVNALELDDSALYLCASTPRDFQETQYFGPGTRLLVL.

This chain links TRBV19 with TRBJ1-4; D is perhaps TRBD1 (6 bases). This CDR3 has 14 residues. Germline V gene sequence: CDR1 LNHDA, CDR2 SQIVND (reference sequence). Trimming cost V 6 bases and J 6 bases, with 14 bases left between them. The CDR3 bases are TGTGCCAGTAGAACAGGGTATTCTCATGAAAAACTGTTTTTT. Residues: CASRTGYSHEKLFF. The whole variable domain, remainder taken from reference TRBV19 and TRBJ1-4, is DGGITQSPKYLFRKEGQNVTLSCEQNLNHDAMYWYRQDPGQGLRLIYYSQIVNDFQKGDIAEGYSVSREKKESFPLTVTSAQKNPTAFYLCASRTGYSHEKLFFGSGTQLSVL.

The chain carries TRBV7-3 and TRBJ1-6; possibly TRBD1 for D (6 bases). Trimming took 6 bases from V and 8 from J, leaving 20 bases between them. Germline loops: CDR1 SGHTA, CDR2 FQGTGA. The CDR3 runs to 16 residues. CDR3 nucleotide sequence: TGTGCCAGCAGTCCCAGGGGCCGTAAGGGGGATTCACCCCTCCACTTT. This translates into CASSPRGRKGDSPLHF.

J is TRBJ2-3 and V is TRBV30; D unresolved. V was cut by 4 bases and J by 0 bases, with 8 bases left in between. This CDR3 has 13 residues. Germline-derived CDR1 and CDR2 are GTSNPN and SVGIG (reference sequence). The CDR3: CAWIAGSTDTQYF. The CDR3 bases are TGTGCCTGGATAGCCGGGAGCACAGATACGCAGTATTTT.

This chain uses TRBV7-9 with TRBJ1-1; TRBD1 might be the D (6 bases). The CDR3 has 16 residues. CDR1 and CDR2 from the germline V gene are SEHNR and FQNEAQ (reference sequence). The V and J ends lost 1 base and 6 bases respectively, with 18 bases between them. The CDR3 sequence: CASSLGQGQVRPEAFF. The DNA of the CDR3 is TGTGCCAGCAGCTTAGGTCAGGGGCAAGTCAGGCCTGAAGCTTTCTTT.

The chain is built from TRBV19 and TRBJ2-7, with unresolved D. The germline V gene has CDR1 LNHDA and CDR2 SQIVND (reference sequence). The CDR3 extends over 11 amino acids. Trimming took off 5 bases at V and 1 base at J, with 3 bases between the two ends. The CDR3 DNA sequence: TGTGCCAGTAGTGAGTCCTACGAGCAGTACTTC. It codes for CASSESYEQYF.

The chain links TRBV2 to TRBJ1-5; 8 bases are shared with TRBD1. The length of the CDR3 is 15 residues. J was trimmed by 7 bases and V by 6 bases; bases with no gene match: 11. CDR1 and CDR2 (germline): SNHLY, FYNNEI. Here the CDR3 DNA reads TGTGCCAGCAGCAGCCAAACAGGGGGTAACCAGCCCCAGCATTTT. Its protein is CASSSQTGGNQPQHF.

The V gene is TRBV5-1, the J gene TRBJ2-3; TRBD1 aligns across 7 bases. CDR1 SGHRS and CDR2 YFSETQ come from the germline V gene. The CDR3 runs to 15 residues. Trimming took 3 bases from V and 1 from J; bases not matched to a gene: 5. The DNA for the CDR3 is TGCGCCAGCAGCTGGCAGGGGGTAGGCACAGATACGCAGTATTTT. Translated: CASSWQGVGTDTQYF.

V gene TRBV30 combines with J gene TRBJ1-1; D gene uncertain. The CDR3 sequence is 14 residues long. CDR1 and CDR2 (germline): GTSNPN, SVGIG (reference sequence). With 2 bases removed from V and 3 bases from J, the gap between germline ends came to 13 bases. The CDR3 DNA reads TGTGCCTGGAGTCCCGGTGCTCTGCACACTGAAGCTTTCTTT. Translated: CAWSPGALHTEAFF.

This clone occurred once. The V gene is TRBV11-3, the J gene TRBJ1-4; 9 bases match TRBD1. Germline-derived CDR1 and CDR2 are SGHNT and YENEEA. The V segment lost 4 bases and the J segment 6 bases; nucleotides outside the gene matches: 6. CDR3 length: 15 amino acids. The CDR3 spells CASSSGTGLDEKLFF. The CDR3, as DNA: TGTGCCAGCAGCTCCGGGACAGGGCTAGATGAAAAACTGTTTTTT.

This chain uses TRBV3-1 (or the pseudogene TRBV3-2) with TRBJ1-1, with 7 nucleotides matching TRBD1. This CDR3 is built from 13 residues. CDR1 is LGHDT, CDR2 YNNKEL, per germline (reference sequence). The junction had 5 bases not matched to a gene; V was cut back by 0 bases and J by 10 bases. CDR3 DNA sequence: TGTGCCAGCAGCCAAGAGACAGGGTTTAGAGCTTTCTTT. The encoded protein is CASSQETGFRAFF.